A single T cell receptor (beta chain) is shown here with its context. CDR3 length: 16 amino acids. CDR1 LGHNA and CDR2 YNFKEQ come from the germline V gene. V was pared by 0 bases and J by 4 bases, with 5 bases of the junction left unmatched. This sample stems from a study of blood T cell repertoires in COVID-19. The data were produced by immunoSEQ multiplex PCR, yet TCRdb's version contains in-frame clones alone and is incomplete. Here the sample spans about 200,000 clones, around nine tenths being singletons. The sample comprised peripheral blood. This receptor was taken from a man between 60 and 70 years old who had recovered from COVID-19. This rearrangement joins TRBV4-2 to TRBJ2-1, with 8 bases lining up with TRBD1. CDR3 loop: CASSQEGQGAYNEQFF. The CDR3 DNA reads as TGTGCCAGCAGCCAAGAGGGGCAGGGGGCGTACAATGAGCAGTTCTTC.